Detailed here is one T cell receptor beta chain. This clone's antigen is unknown. Base qualities are not at hand, and no much larger clone is one base apart. V lost 6 bases and J lost 0 bases, and the count of bases not matched to a germline gene is 9. Including cysteine and phenylalanine, the CDR3 has 17 amino acids. Left in the record is the CDR3 DNA by itself, 51 bases read in frame from the first base. From a lookup of the germline V gene, CDR1 and CDR2 are SNHLY and FYNNEI. Unstimulated Tregs (CD4+CD25+CD127-), CD4+ non-Tregs (CD4+CD25-), CD4 and CD8 cells were FACS-sorted from thawed PBMCs. Healthy control blood came either as purchased buffy coats or from healthy volunteers. Healthy control blood was processed to PBMCs with a Ficoll density gradient and then cryopreserved, whereas patient PBMCs were collected both before and after transplant. For TCRbeta CDR3 sequencing, genomic DNA from the sorted cells was extracted using the QIAGEN DNeasy Blood and Tissue Kit. High-throughput TCRbeta CDR3 sequencing was carried out commercially through immunoSEQ, with PCR amplification with bias correction and internal controls included. The study's processing was this. Unique productive TCRbeta sequences were defined by CDR3 nucleotide sequence where primers matched, and otherwise by CDR3 amino acid sequence together with Vbeta and Jbeta genes. To correct sorting error, sequences shared between sorted populations at a frequency ratio of 2:1 or less were removed; the rest were assigned to the higher population. Donor-reactive sequences were defined as at least 5-fold expanded in CFSE-low cells versus unstimulated cells, with frequency of at least 0.01% in CFSE-low cells. Repertoire divergence was quantified by Jensen-Shannon divergence calculated from the top 100 TCRbeta sequences ranked by frequency. For samples with multiple sequencing runs, sorting error was corrected in each run separately before the runs were combined. TCRdb's version of the immuneACCESS table is confined to in-frame rearrangements and falls short of the full clone set. An unresolved V gene accounts for under half of the shortfall where checked; the remainder is of unknown origin. V, J and clone size reflect that table, while D and trimming were determined from the DNA. For this sample there are 240,000 or so clones; about 80% appear just once. The leading ten clones occupy about 0.64% of the sample.

The data originate from a study of Tregs in tolerant kidney transplant recipients (dated by TCRdb to between 2018 and 2021). A note on the overall study: Before combined kidney and bone marrow transplantation, this study identified donor-specific regulatory T cells using TCRbeta sequencing and then followed those same cells after transplant. In a few healthy controls, several methods of expanding Tregs specific for an allogeneic donor were compared by TCRbeta repertoire sequencing. Here is what the overall study found, with its caveats: Biological reproducibility was not directly addressed, though technical replication error appeared minimal. Because only a small number of patients were included, the study had limitations, and the results will need to be validated in larger populations as well as under other immunosuppression protocols. Expanding Tregs with activated donor B cells appeared to identify the most biologically relevant and donor-specific TCRbeta repertoire.

Sequenced sample: CD4+ T cells from blood. This TCR came from a human donor in good health. The sequence joins TRBV2 to TRBJ1-2, with 11 middle bases fitting TRBD1. Here the CDR3 is given as CASRTRDRGGSNYGYTF. The DNA sequence is given as TGTGCCAGCAGGACCAGGGACAGGGGGGGCTCTAACTATGGCTACACCTTC.